This entry describes one T cell receptor beta chain. Its specificity is not known. This record belongs to a study of T cell responses to AZD1222 COVID-19 vaccine. Study conclusions and caveats: Within unmutated variant regions lay the reported targets of nearly half of spike-specific TCRs.

The CDR3 extends over 10 amino acids. Germline loops: CDR1 MDHEN, CDR2 SYDVKM. V lost 10 bases to trimming and J lost 3 bases, with 6 bases between them. Assay: immunoSEQ multiplex PCR; the TCRdb copy retains only in-frame clones and omits some. The sample has 150,000 to 200,000 clones, approximately 90% seen once. Pooling was applied to second doses at about 4 or about 12 weeks. Sequences were derived from peripheral blood, sampled 28 days after the second AZD1222 dose. The chain employs TRBV28 and TRBJ1-1, with no clear D. The receptor's source is an adult who received the AZD1222 COVID-19 vaccine. CDR3 bases: TGTGCCATTAGGGACACTGAAGCTTTCTTT. It is translated as CAIRDTEAFF.